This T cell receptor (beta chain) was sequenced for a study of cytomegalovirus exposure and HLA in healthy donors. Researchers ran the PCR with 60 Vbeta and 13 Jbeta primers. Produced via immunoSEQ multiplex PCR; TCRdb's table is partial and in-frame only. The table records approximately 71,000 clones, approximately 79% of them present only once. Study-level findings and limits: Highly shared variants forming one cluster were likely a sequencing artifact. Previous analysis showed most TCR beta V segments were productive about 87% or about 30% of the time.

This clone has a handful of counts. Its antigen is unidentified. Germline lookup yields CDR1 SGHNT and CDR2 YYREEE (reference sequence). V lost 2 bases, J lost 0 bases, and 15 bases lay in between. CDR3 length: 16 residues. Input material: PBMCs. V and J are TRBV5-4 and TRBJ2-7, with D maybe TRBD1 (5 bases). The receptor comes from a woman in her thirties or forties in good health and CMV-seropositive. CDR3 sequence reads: CASSFGDSRSSYEQYF. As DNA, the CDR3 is TGTGCCAGCAGCTTCGGCGACAGCAGGAGCTCCTACGAGCAGTACTTC.